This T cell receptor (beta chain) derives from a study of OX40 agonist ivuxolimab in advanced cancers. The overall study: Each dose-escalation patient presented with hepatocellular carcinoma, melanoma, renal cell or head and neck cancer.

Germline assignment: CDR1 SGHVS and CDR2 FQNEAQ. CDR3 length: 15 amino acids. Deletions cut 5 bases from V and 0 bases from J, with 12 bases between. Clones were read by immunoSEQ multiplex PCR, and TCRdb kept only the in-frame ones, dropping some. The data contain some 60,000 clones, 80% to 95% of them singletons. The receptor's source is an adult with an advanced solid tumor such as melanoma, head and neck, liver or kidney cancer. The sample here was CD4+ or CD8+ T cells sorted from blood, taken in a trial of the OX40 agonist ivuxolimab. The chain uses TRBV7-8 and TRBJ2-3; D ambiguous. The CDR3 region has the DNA TGTGCCAGCAGCCCAGAAGCTTCGAGCACAGATACGCAGTATTTT. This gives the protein CASSPEASSTDTQYF.